This T cell receptor (beta chain) was recovered during a study of CD8 T cells in Susac syndrome. Study-wide results and limits: The number of individuals included in the study's TCR sequencing and HLA analysis was acknowledged as relatively small.

TCR beta from blood CD8+ and CD4+ T cells was sequenced. Purification of the CD8+ and CD4+ T cells relied on negative isolation, and TEMRA cells underwent FACS enrichment. An input of roughly 0.5 to 1 ug of RNA was subjected to reverse transcription using random hexamers. TCRdb reprocessed the immunoSEQ multiplex PCR reads with MiXCR, giving one entry per CDR3 protein. The profile shows under 250,000 distinct CDR3 sequences, 90% to 95% of them singletons. The CDR3 runs 16 residues. V was cut by 4 bases and J by 2 bases, with 14 bases left in between. The V gene's germline CDR1 is LNHDA and CDR2 SQIVND (reference sequence). Concerning this clonotype: Its target is not known.

V gene TRBV19 combines with J gene TRBJ1-4; a weak D match, TRBD1 (5 bases). Sequences were obtained from CD4+ T cells from PBMCs. This TCR came from a human donor with multiple sclerosis. The CDR3 DNA reads as TGTGCCAGTAGTAGGAGGACACCCTCGACTAATGAAAAACTGTTTTTT. Residues: CASSRRTPSTNEKLFF.